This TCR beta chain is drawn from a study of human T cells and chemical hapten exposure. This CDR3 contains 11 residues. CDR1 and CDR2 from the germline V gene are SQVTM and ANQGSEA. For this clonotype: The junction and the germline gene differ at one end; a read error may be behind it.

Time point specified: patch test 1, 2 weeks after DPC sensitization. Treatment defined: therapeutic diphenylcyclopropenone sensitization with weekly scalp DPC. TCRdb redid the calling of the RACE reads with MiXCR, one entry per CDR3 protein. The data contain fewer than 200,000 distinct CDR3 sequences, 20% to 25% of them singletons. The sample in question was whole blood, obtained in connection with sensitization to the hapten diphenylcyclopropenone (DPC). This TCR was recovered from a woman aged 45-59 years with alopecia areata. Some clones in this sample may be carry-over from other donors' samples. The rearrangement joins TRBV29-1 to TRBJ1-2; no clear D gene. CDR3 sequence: CSVEIRYGYNF. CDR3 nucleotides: TGCAGCGTTGAAATTAGGTATGGCTACAACTTC. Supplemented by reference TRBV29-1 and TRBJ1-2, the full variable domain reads SAVISQKPSRDICQRGTSLTIQCQVDSQVTMMFWYRQQPGQSLTLIATANQGSEATYESGFVIDKFPISRPNLTFSTLTVSNMSPEDSSIYLCSVEIRYGYNFGSGTRLTVV.